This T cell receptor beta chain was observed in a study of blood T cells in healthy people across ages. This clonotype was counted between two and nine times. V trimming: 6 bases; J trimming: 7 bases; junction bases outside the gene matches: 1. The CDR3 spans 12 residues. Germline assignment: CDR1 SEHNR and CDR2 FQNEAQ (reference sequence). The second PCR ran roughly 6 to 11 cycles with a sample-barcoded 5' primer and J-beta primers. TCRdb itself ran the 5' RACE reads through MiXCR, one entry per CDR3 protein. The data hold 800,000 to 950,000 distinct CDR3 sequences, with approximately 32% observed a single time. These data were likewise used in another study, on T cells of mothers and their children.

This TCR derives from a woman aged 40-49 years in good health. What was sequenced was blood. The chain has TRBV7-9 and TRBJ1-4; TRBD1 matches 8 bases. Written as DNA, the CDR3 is TGTGCCAGCAGGACAGGGGCTGAAAAACTGTTTTTT. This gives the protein CASRTGAEKLFF.